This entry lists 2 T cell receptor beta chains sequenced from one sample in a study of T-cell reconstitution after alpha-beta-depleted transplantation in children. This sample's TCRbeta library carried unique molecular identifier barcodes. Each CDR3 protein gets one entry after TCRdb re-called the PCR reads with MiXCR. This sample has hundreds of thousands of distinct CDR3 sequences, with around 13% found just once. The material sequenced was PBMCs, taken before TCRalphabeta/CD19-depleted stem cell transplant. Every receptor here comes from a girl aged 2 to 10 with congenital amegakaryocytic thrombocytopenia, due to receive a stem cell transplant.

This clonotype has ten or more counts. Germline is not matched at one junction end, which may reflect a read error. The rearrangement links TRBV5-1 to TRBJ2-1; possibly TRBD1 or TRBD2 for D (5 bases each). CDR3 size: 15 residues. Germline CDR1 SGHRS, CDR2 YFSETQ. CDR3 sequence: CASSFGTSSYNEQFF. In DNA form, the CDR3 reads TGTGCCAGCAGTTTCGGGACCTCCTCCTACAATGAGCAGTTCTTC.

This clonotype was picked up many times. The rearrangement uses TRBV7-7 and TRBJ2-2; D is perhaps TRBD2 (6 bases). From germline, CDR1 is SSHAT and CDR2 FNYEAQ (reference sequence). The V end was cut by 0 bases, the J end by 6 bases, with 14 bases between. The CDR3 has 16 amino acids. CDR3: CASSLAFPSDPGELFF. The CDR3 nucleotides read TGTGCCAGCAGCTTAGCGTTTCCTAGCGACCCCGGGGAGCTGTTTTTT.